This TCR beta chain was identified during a study of blood T cell repertoires in COVID-19. Study in general: The origin of the acute and convalescent COVID-19 samples was the United States, Italy and Spain. In each case, the material was cDNA or gDNA derived from T cells, B-cell-depleted T cells, or PBMCs.

Unmatched junction bases numbered 12, after V lost 4 bases and J lost 7 bases. The germline V gene has CDR1 MNHEY and CDR2 SMNVEV (reference sequence). CDR3 size: 16 residues. Seattle-derived patients entered the study during active infection and were followed longitudinally. In the study's own analysis: For nucleated cells, counts were estimated from reference gene primer amplification. Repertoires were generated with immunoSEQ multiplex PCR, while TCRdb's copy carries only in-frame clones and drops some. That table supplies the V and J calls and clone size; D and trimming were determined from the DNA. The sample shows under 550,000 clones, about 90% of them seen only once.

The sample was peripheral blood. The clonotype comes from a man aged 18 to 30 with COVID-19, enrolled during active disease. V and J are TRBV27 and TRBJ2-7; the match to TRBD2 covers 11 bases. The CDR3 reads CASSSLAGGPQSEQYF. CDR3 coding DNA: TGTGCCAGCAGTTCATTAGCGGGAGGGCCTCAAAGTGAGCAGTACTTC.